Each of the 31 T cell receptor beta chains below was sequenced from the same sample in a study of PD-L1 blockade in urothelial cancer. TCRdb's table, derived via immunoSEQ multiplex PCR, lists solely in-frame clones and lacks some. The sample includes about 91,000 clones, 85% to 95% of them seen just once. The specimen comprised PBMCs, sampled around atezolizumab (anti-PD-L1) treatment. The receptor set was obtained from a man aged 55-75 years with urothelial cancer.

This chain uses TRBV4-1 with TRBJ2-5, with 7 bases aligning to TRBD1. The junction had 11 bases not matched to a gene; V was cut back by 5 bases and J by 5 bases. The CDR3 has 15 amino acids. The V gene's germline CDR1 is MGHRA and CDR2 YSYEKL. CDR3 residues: CASSTGTDLIETQYF. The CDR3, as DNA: TGCGCCAGCAGCACCGGGACAGACCTTATTGAGACCCAGTACTTC.

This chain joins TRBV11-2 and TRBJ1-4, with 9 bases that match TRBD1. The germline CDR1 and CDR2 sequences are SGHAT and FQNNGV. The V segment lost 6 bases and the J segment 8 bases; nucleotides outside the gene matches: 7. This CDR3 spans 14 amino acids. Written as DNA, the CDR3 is TGTGCCAGCAGTCCTACAGGGGGCGGCGAAAAACTGTTTTTT. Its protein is CASSPTGGGEKLFF.

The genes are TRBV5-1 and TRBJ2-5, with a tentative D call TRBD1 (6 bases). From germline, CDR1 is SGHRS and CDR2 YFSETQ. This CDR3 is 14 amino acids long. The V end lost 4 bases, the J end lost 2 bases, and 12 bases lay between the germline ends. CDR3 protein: CASSGGQHQETQYF. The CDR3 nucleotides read TGCGCCAGCAGCGGAGGACAGCATCAAGAGACCCAGTACTTC.

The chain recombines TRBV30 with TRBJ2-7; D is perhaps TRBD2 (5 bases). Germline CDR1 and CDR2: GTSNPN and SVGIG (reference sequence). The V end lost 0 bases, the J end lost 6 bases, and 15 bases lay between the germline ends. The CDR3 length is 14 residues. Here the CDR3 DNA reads TGTGCCTGGAGTGTATCGGGGAGAGAGGTCGAGCAGTACTTC. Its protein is CAWSVSGREVEQYF.

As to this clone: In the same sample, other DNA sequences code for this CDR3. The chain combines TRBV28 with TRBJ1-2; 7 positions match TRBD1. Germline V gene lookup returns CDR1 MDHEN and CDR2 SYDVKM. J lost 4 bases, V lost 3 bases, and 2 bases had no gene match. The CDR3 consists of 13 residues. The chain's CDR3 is CASSFGQAYGYTF. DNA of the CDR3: TGTGCCAGCAGTTTTGGACAGGCCTATGGCTACACCTTC.

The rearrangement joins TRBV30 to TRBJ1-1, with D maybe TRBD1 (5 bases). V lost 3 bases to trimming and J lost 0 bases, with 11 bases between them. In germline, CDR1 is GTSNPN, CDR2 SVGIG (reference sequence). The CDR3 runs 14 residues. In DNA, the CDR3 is TGTGCCTGGAGCCATATCAGGGTGAACACTGAAGCTTTCTTT. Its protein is CAWSHIRVNTEAFF.

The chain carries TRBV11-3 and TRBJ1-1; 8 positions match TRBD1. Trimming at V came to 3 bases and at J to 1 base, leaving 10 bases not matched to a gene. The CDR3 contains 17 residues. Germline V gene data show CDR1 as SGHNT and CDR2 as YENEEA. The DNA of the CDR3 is TGTGCCAGCAGCTTGGAGGGATGGACAGGGCGGAACACTGAAGCTTTCTTT. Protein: CASSLEGWTGRNTEAFF.

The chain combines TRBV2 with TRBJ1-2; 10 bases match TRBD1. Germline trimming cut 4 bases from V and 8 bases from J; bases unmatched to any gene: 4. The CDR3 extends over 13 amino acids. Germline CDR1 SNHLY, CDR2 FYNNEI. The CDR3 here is CASSGQGASGYTF. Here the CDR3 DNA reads TGTGCCAGCAGTGGACAGGGGGCGAGCGGCTACACCTTC.

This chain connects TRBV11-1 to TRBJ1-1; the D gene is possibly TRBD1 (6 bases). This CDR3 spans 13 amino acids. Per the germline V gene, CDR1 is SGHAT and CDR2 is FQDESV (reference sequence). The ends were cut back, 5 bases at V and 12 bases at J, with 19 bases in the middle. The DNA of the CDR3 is TGTGCCAGCAGCCTTCACAGGGAGACCCAATCTTTCTTT. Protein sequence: CASSLHRETQSFF.

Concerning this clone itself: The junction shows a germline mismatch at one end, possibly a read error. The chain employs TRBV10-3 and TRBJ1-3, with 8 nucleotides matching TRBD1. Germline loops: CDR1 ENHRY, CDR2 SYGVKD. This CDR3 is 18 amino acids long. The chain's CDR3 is CAISESRAGGATGNTIYF. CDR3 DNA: TGTGCCATCAGCGAGTCGAGGGCAGGGGGCGCGACTGGAAACACCATATATTTT.

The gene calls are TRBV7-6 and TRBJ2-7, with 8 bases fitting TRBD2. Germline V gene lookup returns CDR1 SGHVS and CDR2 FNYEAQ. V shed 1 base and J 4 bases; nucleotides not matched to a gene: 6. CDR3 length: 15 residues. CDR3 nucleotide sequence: TGTGCCAGCAGCTTAGAGAGCGGGAGCGGGTACGAGCAGTACTTC. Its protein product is CASSLESGSGYEQYF.

CDR3 sequence: CASSIATSGKYNEQFF. CDR3 bases: TGTGCCAGTAGTATAGCGACTAGCGGGAAATACAATGAGCAGTTCTTC. The rearrangement links TRBV19 to TRBJ2-1; TRBD2 matches 11 bases. Germline V gene lookup returns CDR1 LNHDA and CDR2 SQIVND (reference sequence). The J segment lost 4 bases and the V segment lost 1 base, leaving 3 bases of the junction unmatched. The length of the CDR3 is 16 residues.

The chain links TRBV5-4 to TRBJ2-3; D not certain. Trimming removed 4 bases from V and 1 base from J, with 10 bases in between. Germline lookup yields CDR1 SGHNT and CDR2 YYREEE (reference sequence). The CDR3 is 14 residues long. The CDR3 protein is CASSLDRGTDTQYF. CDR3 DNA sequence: TGTGCCAGCAGCCTAGATCGGGGCACAGATACGCAGTATTTT.

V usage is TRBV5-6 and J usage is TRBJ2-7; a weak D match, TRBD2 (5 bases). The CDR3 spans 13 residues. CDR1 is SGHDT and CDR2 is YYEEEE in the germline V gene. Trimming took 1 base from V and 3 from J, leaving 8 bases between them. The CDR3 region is CASSLYGNYEQYF. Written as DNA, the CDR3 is TGTGCCAGCAGCTTGTACGGGAACTACGAGCAGTACTTC.

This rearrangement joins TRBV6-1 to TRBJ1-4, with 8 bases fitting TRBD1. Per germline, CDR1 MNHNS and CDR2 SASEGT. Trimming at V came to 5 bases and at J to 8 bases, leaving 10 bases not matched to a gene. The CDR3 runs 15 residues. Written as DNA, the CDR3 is TGTGCCAGCAGTCGACCGGACAGGGCTGGGGAAAAACTGTTTTTT. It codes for CASSRPDRAGEKLFF.

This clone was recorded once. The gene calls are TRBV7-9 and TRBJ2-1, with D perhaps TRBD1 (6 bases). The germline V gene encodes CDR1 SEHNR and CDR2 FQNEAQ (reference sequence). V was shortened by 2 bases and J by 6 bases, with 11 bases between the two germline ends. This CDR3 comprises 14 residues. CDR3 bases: TGTGCCAGCAGCTTATCAGGGGCGGGCAATGAGCAGTTCTTC. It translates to CASSLSGAGNEQFF.

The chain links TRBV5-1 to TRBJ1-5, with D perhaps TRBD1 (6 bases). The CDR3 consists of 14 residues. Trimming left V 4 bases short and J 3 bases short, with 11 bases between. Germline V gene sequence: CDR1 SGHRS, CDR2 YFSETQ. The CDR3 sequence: CASSPGDNNQPQHF. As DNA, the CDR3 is TGCGCCAGCAGCCCCGGGGACAACAATCAGCCCCAGCATTTT.

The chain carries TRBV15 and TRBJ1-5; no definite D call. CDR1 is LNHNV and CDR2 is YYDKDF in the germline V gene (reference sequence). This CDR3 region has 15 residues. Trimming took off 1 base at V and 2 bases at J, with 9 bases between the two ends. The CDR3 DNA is TGTGCCACCAGCAGAGGTCAGTACGGCAATCAGCCCCAGCATTTT. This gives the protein CATSRGQYGNQPQHF.

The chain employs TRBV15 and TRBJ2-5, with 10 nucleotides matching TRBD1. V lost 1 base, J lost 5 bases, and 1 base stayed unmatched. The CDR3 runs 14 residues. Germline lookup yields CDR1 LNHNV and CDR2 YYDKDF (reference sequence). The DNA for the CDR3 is TGTGCCACCAGCAGAGTGGACAGGGGGGAGACCCAGTACTTC. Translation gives CATSRVDRGETQYF.

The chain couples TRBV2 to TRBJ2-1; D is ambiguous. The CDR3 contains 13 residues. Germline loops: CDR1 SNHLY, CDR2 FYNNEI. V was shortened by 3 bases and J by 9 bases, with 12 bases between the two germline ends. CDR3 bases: TGTGCCAGCAGTGATTCCCGGGTTTCTGAGCAGTTCTTC. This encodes CASSDSRVSEQFF.

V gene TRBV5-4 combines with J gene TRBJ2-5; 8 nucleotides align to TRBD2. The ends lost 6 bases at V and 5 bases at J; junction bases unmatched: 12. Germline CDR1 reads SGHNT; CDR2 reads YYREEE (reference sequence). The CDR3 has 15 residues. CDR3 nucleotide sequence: TGTGCCAGCACCTCCCGGGAGGGGGATGGCGAGACCCAGTACTTC. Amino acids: CASTSREGDGETQYF.

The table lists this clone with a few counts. CDR3 region: CASSPSTGVNTEAFF. The CDR3, as DNA: TGTGCCAGCTCACCAAGTACAGGGGTGAACACTGAAGCTTTCTTT. The V and J genes are TRBV18 and TRBJ1-1; TRBD1 matches at 7 bases. Germline trimming cut 2 bases from V and 0 bases from J; bases unmatched to any gene: 3. The germline CDR1 and CDR2 sequences are KGHSH and LQKENI. This CDR3 comprises 15 residues.

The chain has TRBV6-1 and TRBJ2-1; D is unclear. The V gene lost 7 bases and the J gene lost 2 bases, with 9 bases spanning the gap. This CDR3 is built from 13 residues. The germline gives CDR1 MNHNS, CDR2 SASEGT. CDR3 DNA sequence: TGTGCCAGCACCCTCGGAGCCTACAATGAGCAGTTCTTC. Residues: CASTLGAYNEQFF.

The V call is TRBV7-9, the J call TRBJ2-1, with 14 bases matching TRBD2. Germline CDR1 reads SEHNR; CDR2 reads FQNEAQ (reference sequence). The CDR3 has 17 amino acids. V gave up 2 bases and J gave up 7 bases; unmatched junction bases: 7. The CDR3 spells CASSLTTSGGARNEQFF. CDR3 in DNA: TGTGCCAGCAGCTTAACGACTAGCGGGGGGGCGCGGAATGAGCAGTTCTTC.

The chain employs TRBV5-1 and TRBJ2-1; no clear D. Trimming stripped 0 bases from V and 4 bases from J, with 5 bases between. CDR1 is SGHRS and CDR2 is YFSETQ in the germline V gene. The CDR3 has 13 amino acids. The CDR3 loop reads CASSLVLYNEQFF. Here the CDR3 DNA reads TGCGCCAGCAGCTTGGTCCTTTACAATGAGCAGTTCTTC. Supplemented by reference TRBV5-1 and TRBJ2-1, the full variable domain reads KAGVTQTPRYLIKTRGQQVTLSCSPISGHRSVSWYQQTPGQGLQFLFEYFSETQRNKGNFPGRFSGRQFSNSRSEMNVSTLELGDSALYLCASSLVLYNEQFFGPGTRLTVL.

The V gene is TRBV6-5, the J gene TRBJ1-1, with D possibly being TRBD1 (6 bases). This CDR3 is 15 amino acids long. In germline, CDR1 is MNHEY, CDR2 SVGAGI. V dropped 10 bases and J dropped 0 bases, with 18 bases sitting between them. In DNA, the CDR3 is TGTGCCACCGGTCCAGGACAGACCATGAACACTGAAGCTTTCTTT. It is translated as CATGPGQTMNTEAFF.

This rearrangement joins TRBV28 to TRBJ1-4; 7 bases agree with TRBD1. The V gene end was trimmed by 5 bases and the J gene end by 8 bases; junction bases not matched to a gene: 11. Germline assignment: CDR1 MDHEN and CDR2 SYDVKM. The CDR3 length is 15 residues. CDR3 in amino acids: CASSLPGQTWEKLFF. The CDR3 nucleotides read TGTGCCAGCAGTCTTCCGGGACAGACTTGGGAAAAACTGTTTTTT.

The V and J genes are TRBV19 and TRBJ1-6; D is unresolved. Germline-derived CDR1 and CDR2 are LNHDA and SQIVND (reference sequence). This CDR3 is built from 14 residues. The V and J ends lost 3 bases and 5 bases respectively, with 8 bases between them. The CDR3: CASSIIGDNSPLHF. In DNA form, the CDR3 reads TGTGCCAGTAGTATCATCGGGGATAATTCACCCCTCCACTTT.

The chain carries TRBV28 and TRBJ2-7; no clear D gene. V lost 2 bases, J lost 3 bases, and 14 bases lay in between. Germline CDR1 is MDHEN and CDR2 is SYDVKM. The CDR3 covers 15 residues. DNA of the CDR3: TGTGCCAGCAGTTTAGTCTCTGCGGCCAGCTACGAGCAGTACTTC. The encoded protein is CASSLVSAASYEQYF.

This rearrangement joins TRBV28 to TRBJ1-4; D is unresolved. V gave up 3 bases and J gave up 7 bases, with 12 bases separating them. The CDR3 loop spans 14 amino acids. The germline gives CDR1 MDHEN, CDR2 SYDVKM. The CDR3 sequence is CASSLVGLSEKLFF. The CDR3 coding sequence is TGTGCCAGCAGTTTGGTAGGACTGTCTGAAAAACTGTTTTTT.

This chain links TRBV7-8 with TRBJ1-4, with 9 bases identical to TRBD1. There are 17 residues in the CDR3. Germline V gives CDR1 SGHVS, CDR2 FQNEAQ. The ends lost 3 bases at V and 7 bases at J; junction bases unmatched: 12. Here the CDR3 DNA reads TGTGCCAGCAGCTTTTTAGTGGCCCGGGACAGGGTTGAAAAACTGTTTTTT. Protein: CASSFLVARDRVEKLFF.